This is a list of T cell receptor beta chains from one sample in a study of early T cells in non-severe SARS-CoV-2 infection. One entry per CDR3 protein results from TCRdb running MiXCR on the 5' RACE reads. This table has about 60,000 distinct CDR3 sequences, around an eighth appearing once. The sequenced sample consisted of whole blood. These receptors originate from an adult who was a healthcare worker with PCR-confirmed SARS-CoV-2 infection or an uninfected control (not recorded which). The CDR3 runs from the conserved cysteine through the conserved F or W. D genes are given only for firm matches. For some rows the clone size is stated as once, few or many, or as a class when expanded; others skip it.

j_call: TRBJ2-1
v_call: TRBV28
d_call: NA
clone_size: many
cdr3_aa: CASSPTPGFTGFF
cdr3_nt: TGTGCCAGCAGTCCCACCCCTGGGTTTACGGGGTTCTTC

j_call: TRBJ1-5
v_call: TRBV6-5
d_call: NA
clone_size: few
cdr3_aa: CASSSGSANQPQHF
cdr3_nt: TGTGCCAGCAGTTCAGGTTCGGCCAATCAGCCCCAGCATTTT

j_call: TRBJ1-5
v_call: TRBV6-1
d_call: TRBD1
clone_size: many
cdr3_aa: CASSGGDSVNQPQHF
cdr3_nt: TGTGCCAGCAGCGGGGGGGACAGCGTCAATCAGCCCCAGCATTTT

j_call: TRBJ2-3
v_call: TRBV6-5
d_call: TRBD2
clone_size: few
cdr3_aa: CASSYSGLDSQYF
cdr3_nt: TGTGCCAGCAGTTACTCGGGACTAGACTCGCAGTATTTT

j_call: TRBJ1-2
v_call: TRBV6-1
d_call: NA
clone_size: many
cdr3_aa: CASSETANYGYTF
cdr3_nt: TGTGCCAGCAGTGAAACAGCTAACTATGGCTACACCTTC

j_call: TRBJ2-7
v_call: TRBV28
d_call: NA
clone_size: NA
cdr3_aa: CASSLEETGHYF
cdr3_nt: TGTGCCAGCAGTTTAGAAGAGACGGGACATTACTTC

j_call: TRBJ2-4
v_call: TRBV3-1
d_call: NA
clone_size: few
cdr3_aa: CASSQAGVLNIQYF
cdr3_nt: TGTGCCAGCAGCCAAGCCGGGGTTTTAAACATTCAGTACTTC

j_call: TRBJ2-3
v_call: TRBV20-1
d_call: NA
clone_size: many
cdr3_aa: CSVVRRTQTSTDTQYF
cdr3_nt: TGCAGCGTAGTGCGGAGGACGCAAACTAGCACAGATACGCAGTATTTT

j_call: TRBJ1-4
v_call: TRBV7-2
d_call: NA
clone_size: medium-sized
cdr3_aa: CASSTRGEKLFF
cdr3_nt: TGTGCCAGCAGCACAAGGGGTGAAAAACTGTTTTTT

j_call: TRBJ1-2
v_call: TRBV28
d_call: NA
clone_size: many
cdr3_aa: CASSLAEQGHYGYTF
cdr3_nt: TGTGCCAGCAGTTTAGCCGAGCAGGGGCACTATGGCTACACCTTC

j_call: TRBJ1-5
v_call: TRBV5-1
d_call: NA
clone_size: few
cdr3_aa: CASSMEPGNQPQHF
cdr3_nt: TGCGCCAGCAGCATGGAACCAGGAAATCAGCCCCAGCATTTT

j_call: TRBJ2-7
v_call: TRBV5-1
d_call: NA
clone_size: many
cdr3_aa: CASSFDIRSYEQYF
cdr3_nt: TGCGCCAGCAGCTTTGACATTCGCTCCTACGAGCAGTACTTC

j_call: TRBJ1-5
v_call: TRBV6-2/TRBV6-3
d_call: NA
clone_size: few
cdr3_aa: CASSYGTGPQPQHF
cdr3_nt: TGTGCCAGCAGTTACGGAACAGGGCCTCAGCCCCAGCATTTT

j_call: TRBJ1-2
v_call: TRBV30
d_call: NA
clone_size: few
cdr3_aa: CAWGQTNYGYTF
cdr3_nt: TGTGCCTGGGGACAGACTAACTATGGCTACACCTTC

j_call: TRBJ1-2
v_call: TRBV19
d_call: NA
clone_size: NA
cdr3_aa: CASTPTVGYGYTF
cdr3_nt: TGTGCCAGTACCCCGACAGTCGGCTATGGCTACACCTTC

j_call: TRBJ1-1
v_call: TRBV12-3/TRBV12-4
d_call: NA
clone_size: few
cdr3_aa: CASRQEMLAFF
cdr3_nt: TGTGCCAGCAGACAGGAAATGTTGGCTTTCTTT

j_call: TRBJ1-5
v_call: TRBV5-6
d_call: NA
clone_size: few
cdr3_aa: CASSYRGNQPQHF
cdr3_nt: TGTGCCAGCAGCTACAGGGGCAATCAGCCCCAGCATTTT

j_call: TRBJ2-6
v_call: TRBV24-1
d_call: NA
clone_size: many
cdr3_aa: CATSDIRGPGANVLTF
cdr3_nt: TGTGCCACCAGTGATATCAGGGGTCCTGGGGCCAACGTCCTGACTTTC

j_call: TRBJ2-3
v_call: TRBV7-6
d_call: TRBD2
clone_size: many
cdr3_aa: CASSLMPGGGTDTQYF
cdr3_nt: TGTGCCAGCAGCTTAATGCCGGGGGGAGGCACAGATACGCAGTATTTT

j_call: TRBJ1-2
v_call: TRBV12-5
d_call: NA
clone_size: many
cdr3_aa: CASGLLYAGRREGYTF
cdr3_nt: TGTGCTAGTGGTTTGCTTTATGCGGGCAGGCGAGAGGGCTACACCTTC

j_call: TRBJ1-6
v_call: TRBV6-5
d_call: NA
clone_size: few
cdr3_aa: CASSLFSGGGSYNSPLHF
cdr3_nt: TGTGCCAGCAGTTTATTTTCTGGAGGAGGCTCCTATAATTCACCCCTCCACTTT

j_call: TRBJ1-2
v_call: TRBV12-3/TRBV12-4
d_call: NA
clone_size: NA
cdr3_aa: CASNRGGIQGYTF
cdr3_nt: TGTGCCAGCAACCGAGGGGGGATCCAGGGCTACACCTTC

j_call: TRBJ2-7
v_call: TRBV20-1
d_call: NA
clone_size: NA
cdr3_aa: CSASGTTGTTSYEQYF
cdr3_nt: TGCAGTGCTAGCGGAACCACCGGGACAACTTCCTACGAGCAGTACTTC

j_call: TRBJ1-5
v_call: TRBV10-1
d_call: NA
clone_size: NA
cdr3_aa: CASSPDRNQPQHF
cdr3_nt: TGCGCCAGCAGCCCGGACAGAAATCAGCCCCAGCATTTT

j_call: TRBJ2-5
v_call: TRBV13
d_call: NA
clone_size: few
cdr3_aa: CASSSLSQETQYF
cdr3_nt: TGTGCCAGCAGCTCCCTCAGCCAAGAGACCCAGTACTTC

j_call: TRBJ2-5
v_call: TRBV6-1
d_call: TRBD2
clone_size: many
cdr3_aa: CASSEADLAGQETQYF
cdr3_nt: TGTGCCAGCAGTGAAGCGGACCTAGCGGGGCAAGAGACCCAGTACTTC

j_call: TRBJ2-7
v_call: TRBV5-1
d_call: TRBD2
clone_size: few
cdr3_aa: CASSLRSAGDYEQYF
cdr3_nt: TGCGCCAGCAGCTTGCGATCTGCGGGGGACTACGAGCAGTACTTC

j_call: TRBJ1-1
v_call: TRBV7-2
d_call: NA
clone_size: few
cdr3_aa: CASSLAGPLRGAFF
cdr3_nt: TGTGCCAGCAGCTTAGCGGGACCTCTTAGAGGGGCTTTCTTT

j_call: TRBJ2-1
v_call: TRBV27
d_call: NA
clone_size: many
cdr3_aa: CARHREVGNEQFF
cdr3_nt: TGTGCCAGGCACAGGGAGGTCGGCAATGAGCAGTTCTTC

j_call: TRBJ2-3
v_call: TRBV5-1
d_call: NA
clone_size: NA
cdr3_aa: CASSLSLSDTQYF
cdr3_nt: TGCGCCAGCAGCTTAAGTCTGTCAGATACGCAGTATTTT

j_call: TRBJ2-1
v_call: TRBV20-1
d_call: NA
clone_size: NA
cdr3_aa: CSASGDYRSYNEQFF
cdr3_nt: TGCAGTGCTTCCGGAGACTATCGCTCCTACAATGAGCAGTTCTTC

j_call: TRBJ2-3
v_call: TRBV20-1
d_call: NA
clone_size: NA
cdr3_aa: CSASPTGDTQYF
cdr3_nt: TGCAGTGCTAGCCCTACAGGGGATACGCAGTATTTT

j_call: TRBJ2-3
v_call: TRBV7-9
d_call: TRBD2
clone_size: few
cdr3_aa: CASSPQLAGFTDTQYF
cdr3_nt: TGTGCCAGCAGCCCCCAACTAGCGGGGTTCACAGATACGCAGTATTTT

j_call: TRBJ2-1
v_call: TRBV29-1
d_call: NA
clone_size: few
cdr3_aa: CSVVGTFNSYNEQFF
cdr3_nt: TGCAGCGTTGTTGGCACCTTCAACTCCTACAATGAGCAGTTCTTC

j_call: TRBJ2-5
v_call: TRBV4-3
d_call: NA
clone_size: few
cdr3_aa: CASSQGPGVQETQYF
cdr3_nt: TGCGCCAGCAGCCAAGGCCCGGGGGTCCAAGAGACCCAGTACTTC

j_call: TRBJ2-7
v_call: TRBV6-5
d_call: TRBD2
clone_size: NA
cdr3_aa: CASKPGLAGDEQYF
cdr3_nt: TGTGCCAGCAAACCCGGACTAGCGGGAGACGAGCAGTACTTC

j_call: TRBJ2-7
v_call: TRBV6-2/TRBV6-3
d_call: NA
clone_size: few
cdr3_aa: CASSLLRIKEQYF
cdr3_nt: TGTGCCAGCAGCCTATTACGGATTAAGGAGCAGTACTTC

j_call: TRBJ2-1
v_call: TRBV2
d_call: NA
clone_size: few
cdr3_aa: CASSVGVLYNEQFF
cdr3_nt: TGTGCCAGCAGTGTTGGGGTTCTCTACAATGAGCAGTTCTTC

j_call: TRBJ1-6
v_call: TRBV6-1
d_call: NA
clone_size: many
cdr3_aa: CASSEGHSAPIHF
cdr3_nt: TGTGCCAGCAGTGAAGGACACTCTGCGCCGATCCACTTT

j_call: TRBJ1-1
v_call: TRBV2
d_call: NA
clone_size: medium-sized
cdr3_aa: CASSEAAEAFF
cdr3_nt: TGTGCCAGCAGTGAAGCGGCTGAAGCTTTCTTT

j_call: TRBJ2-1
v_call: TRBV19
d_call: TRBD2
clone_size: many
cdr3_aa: CASSIRLAGGSSYNEQFF
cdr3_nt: TGTGCCAGTAGTATAAGGCTAGCGGGAGGGAGCTCCTACAATGAGCAGTTCTTC

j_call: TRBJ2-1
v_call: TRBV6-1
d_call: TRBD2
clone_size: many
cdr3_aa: CASSERGGGTYNEQFF
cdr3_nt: TGTGCCAGCAGTGAACGCGGGGGAGGCACCTACAATGAGCAGTTCTTC

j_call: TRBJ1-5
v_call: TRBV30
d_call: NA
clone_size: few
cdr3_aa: CAWGWDSNQPQHF
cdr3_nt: TGTGCCTGGGGTTGGGACAGCAATCAGCCCCAGCATTTT

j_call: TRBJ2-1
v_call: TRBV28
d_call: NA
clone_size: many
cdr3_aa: CASSSPRGAGYNEQFF
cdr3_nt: TGTGCCAGCAGTTCCCCCCGGGGAGCGGGCTACAATGAGCAGTTCTTC

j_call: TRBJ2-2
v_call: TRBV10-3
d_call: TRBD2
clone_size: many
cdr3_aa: CAISEVSGGTGELFF
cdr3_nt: TGTGCCATCAGTGAAGTCAGCGGGGGAACCGGGGAGCTGTTTTTT

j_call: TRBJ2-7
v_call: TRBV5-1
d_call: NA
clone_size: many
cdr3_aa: CASSLRGLASYEQYF
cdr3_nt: TGCGCCAGCAGCTTGCGAGGCCTGGCCTCCTACGAGCAGTACTTC